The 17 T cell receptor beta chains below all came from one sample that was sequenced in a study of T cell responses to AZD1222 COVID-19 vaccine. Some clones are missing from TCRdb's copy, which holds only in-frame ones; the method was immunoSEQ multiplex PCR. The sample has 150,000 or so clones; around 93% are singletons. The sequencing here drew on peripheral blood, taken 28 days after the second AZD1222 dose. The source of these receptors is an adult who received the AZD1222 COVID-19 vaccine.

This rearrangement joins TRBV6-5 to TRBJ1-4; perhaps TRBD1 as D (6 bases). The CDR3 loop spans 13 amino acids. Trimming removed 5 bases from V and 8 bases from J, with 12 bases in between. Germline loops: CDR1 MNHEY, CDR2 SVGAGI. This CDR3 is CASSNTGREKLFF. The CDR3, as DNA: TGTGCCAGCAGTAACACAGGGAGGGAAAAACTGTTTTTT.

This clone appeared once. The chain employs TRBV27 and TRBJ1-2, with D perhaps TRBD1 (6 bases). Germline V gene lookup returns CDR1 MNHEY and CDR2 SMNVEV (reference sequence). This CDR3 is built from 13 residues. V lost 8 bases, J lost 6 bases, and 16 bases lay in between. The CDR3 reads CASGFGGGHGYTF. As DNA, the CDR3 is TGTGCCAGCGGCTTCGGGGGGGGCCATGGCTACACCTTC.

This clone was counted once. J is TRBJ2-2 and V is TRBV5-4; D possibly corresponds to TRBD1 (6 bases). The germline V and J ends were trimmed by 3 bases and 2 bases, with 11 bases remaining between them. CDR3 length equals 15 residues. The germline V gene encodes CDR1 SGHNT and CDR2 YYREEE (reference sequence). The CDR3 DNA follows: TGTGCCAGCAGCTCCGGACAGTTAAACACCGGGGAGCTGTTTTTT. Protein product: CASSSGQLNTGELFF. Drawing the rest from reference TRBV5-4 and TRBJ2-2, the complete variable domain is ETGVTQSPTHLIKTRGQQVTLRCSSQSGHNTVSWYQQALGQGPQFIFQYYREEENGRGNFPPRFSGLQFPNYSSELNVNALELDDSALYLCASSSGQLNTGELFFGEGSRLTVL.

CDR3 in amino acids: CASSFKEGPYNEQFF. DNA of the CDR3: TGTGCCAGCAGCTTTAAGGAGGGTCCCTACAATGAGCAGTTCTTC. The rearrangement links TRBV7-9 to TRBJ2-1, with a possible D match to TRBD2 (6 bases). The CDR3 is 15 amino acids. Trimming pared 3 bases from V and 2 bases from J, leaving 11 bases between. CDR1 is SEHNR and CDR2 is FQNEAQ in the germline V gene (reference sequence).

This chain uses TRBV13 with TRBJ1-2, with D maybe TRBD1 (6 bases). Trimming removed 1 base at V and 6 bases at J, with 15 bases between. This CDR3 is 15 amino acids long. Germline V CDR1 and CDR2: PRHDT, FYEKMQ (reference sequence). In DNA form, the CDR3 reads TGTGCCAGCAGCTTAGAAACAGGGAGGAATGATGGCTACACCTTC. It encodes CASSLETGRNDGYTF.

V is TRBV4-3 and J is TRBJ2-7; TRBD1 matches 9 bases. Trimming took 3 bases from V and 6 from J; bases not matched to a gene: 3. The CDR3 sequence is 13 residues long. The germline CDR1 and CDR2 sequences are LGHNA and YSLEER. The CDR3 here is CASSQDRGREQYF. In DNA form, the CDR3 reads TGCGCCAGCAGCCAGGACAGGGGTCGCGAGCAGTACTTC.

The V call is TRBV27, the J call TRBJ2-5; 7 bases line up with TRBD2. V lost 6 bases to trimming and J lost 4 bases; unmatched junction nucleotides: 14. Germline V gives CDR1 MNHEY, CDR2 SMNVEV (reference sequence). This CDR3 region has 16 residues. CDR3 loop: CASSPGEGGYAETQYF. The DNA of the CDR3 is TGTGCCAGCAGCCCCGGGGAGGGAGGGTACGCAGAGACCCAGTACTTC.

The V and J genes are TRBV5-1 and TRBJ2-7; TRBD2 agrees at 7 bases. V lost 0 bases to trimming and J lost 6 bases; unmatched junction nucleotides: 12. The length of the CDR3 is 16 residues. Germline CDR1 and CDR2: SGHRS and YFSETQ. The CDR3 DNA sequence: TGCGCCAGCAGCTTGGCCGTCGGGCGCCGCGGGGGCGAGCAGTACTTC. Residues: CASSLAVGRRGGEQYF.

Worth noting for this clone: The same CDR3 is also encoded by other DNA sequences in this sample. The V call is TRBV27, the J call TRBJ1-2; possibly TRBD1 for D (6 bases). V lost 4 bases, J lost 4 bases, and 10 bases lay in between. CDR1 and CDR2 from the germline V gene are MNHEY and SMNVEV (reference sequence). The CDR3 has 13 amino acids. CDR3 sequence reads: CASSSTGSYGYTF. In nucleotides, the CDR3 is TGTGCCAGCAGTTCCACAGGGAGCTATGGCTACACCTTC.

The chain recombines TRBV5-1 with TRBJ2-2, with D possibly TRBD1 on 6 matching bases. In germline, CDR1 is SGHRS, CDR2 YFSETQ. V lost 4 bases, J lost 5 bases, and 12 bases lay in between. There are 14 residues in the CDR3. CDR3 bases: TGCGCCAGCAGCGGTTTCAGGGGAACCGGGGAGCTGTTTTTT. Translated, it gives CASSGFRGTGELFF.

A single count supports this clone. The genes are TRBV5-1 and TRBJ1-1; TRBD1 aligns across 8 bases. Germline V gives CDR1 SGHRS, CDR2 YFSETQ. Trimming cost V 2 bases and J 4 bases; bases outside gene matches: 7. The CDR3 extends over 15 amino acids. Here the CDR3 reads CASSFQGAGSTEAFF. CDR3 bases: TGCGCCAGCAGCTTTCAGGGGGCCGGGAGCACTGAAGCTTTCTTT.

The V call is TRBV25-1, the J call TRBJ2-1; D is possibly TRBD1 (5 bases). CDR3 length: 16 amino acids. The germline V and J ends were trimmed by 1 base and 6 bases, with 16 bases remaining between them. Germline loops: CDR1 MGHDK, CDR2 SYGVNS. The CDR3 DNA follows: TGTGCCAGCAGTGAATGGGTAGGGGTATGGGGCAATGAGCAGTTCTTC. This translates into CASSEWVGVWGNEQFF.

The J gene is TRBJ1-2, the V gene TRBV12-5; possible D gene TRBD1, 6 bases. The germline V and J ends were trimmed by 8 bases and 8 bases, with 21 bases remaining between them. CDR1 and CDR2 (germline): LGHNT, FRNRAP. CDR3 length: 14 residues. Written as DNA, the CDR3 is TGTGCTAGTCCTCCCATACAGGGAAGAGGCGGCTACACCTTC. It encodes CASPPIQGRGGYTF. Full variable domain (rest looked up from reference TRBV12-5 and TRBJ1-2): DARVTQTPRHKVTEMGQEVTMRCQPILGHNTVFWYRQTMMQGLELLAYFRNRAPLDDSGMPKDRFSAEMPDATLATLKIQPSEPRDSAVYFCASPPIQGRGGYTFGSGTRLTVV.

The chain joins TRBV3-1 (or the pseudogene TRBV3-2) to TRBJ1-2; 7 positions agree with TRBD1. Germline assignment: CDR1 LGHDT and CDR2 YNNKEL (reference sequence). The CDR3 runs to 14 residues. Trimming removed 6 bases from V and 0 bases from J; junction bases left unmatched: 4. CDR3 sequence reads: CASSGDSTNYGYTF. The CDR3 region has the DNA TGTGCCAGCAGTGGGGACAGCACTAACTATGGCTACACCTTC.

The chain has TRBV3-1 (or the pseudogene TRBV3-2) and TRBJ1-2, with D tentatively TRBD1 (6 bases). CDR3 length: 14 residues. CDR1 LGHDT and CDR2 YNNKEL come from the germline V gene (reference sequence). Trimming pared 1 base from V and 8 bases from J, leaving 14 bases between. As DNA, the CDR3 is TGTGCCAGCAGCCAAGGAACAGGGCCGGGAGGCTACACCTTC. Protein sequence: CASSQGTGPGGYTF.

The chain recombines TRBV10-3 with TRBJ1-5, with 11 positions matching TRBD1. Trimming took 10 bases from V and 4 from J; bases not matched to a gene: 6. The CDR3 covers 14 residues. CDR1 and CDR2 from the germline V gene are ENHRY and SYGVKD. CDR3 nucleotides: TGTGCCAGTTCCGGGACAGGGGGTAATCAGCCCCAGCATTTT. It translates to CASSGTGGNQPQHF.

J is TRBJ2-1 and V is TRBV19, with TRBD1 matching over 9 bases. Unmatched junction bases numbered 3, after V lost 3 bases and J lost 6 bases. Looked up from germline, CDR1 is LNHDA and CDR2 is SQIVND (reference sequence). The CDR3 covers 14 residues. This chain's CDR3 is CASSIMDRGNEQFF. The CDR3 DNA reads TGTGCCAGTAGTATTATGGACAGGGGCAATGAGCAGTTCTTC.